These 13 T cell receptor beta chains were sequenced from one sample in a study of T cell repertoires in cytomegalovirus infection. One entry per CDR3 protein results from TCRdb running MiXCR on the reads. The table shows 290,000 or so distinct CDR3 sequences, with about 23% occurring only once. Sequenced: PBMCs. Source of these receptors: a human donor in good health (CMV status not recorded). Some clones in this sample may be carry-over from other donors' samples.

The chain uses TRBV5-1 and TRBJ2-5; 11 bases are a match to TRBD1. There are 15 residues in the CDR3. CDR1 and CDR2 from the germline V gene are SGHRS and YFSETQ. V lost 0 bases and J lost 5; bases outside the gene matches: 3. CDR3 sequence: CASSLGRTGGETQYF. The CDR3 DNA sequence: TGCGCCAGCAGCTTGGGGAGGACAGGGGGCGAGACCCAGTACTTC.

The CDR3 nucleotides are TGTGCCAGCAGCTTAATACGCAGGGCCTCCTACGAGCAGTACTTC. This codes for CASSLIRRASYEQYF. V usage is TRBV11-2 and J usage is TRBJ2-7; tentatively, D is TRBD1 (5 bases). Trimming took off 2 bases at V and 0 bases at J, with 11 bases between the two ends. This CDR3 region has 15 residues. Germline CDR1 SGHAT, CDR2 FQNNGV.

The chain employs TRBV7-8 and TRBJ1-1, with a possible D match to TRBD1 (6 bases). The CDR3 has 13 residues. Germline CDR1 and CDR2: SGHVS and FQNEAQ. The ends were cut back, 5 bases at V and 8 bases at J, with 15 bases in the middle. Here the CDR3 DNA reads TGTGCCAGCAGCATCGGACAGAGCCGGGAAGCTTTCTTT. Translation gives CASSIGQSREAFF.

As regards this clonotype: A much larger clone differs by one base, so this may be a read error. The CDR3 DNA is TGTGCCAGCAGTTACAGTCGACGGACAGATACGCAGTATTTT. The encoded protein is CASSYSRRTDTQYF. The chain combines TRBV7-6 with TRBJ2-3; D remains ambiguous. This CDR3 is built from 14 residues. Trimming took off 6 bases at V and 3 bases at J, with 13 bases between the two ends. Germline V gene sequence: CDR1 SGHVS, CDR2 FNYEAQ.

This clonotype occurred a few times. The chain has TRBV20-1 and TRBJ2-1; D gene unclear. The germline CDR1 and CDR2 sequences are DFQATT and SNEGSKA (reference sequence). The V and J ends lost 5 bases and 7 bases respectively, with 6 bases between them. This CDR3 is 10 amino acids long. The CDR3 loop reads CSAQANEQFF. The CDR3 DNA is TGCAGTGCTCAAGCGAATGAGCAGTTCTTC.

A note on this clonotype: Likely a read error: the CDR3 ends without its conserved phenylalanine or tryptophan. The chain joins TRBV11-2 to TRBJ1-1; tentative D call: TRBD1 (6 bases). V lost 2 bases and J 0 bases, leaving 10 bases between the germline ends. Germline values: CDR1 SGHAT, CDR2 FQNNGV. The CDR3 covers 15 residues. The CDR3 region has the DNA TGTGCCAGCAGCTTAACCCGACAGGTGAACACTGAAGCTTTCTAT. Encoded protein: CASSLTRQVNTEAFY.

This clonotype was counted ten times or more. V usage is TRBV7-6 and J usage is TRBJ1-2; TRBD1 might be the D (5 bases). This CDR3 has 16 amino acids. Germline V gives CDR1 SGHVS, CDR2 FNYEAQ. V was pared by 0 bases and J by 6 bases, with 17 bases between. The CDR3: CASSLAPGGTGHGYTF. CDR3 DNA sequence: TGTGCCAGCAGCTTAGCTCCGGGGGGAACGGGACATGGCTACACCTTC. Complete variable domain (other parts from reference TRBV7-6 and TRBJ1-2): GAGVSQSPRYKVTKRGQDVALRCDPISGHVSLYWYRQALGQGPEFLTYFNYEAQQDKSGLPNDRFSAERPEGSISTLTIQRTEQRDSAMYRCASSLAPGGTGHGYTFGSGTRLTVV.

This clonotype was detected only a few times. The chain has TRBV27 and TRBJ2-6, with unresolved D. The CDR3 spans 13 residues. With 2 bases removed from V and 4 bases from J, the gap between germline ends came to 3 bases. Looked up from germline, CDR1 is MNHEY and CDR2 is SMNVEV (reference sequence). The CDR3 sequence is CASSLNGANVLTF. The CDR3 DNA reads TGTGCCAGCAGTTTAAACGGGGCCAACGTCCTGACTTTC.

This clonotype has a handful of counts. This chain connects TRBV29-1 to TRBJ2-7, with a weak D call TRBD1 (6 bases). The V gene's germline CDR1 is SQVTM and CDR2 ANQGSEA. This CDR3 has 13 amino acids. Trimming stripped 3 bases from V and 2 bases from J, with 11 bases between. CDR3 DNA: TGCAGCGTTGACGATGGGGGCCCCTACGAGCAGTACTTC. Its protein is CSVDDGGPYEQYF.

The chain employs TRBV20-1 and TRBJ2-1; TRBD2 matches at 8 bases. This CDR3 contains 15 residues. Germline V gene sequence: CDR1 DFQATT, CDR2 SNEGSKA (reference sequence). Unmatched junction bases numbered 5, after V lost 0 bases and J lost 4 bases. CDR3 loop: CSARDAASGYNEQFF. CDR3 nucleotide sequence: TGCAGTGCTAGAGATGCGGCTAGCGGGTACAATGAGCAGTTCTTC.

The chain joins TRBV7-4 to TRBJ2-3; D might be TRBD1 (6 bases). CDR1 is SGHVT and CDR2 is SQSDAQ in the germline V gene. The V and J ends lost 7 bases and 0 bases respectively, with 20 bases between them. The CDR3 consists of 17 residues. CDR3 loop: CASTPITGTQSTDTQYF. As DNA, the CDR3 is TGTGCCAGCACCCCAATAACCGGGACACAGAGCACAGATACGCAGTATTTT.

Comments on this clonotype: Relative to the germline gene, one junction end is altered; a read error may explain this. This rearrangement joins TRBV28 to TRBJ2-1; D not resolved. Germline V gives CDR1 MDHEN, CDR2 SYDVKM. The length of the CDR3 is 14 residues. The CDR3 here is CASTSSGSFNEQFF. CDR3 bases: TGTGCCAGCACCTCGTCAGGATCCTTCAATGAGCAGTTCTTC.

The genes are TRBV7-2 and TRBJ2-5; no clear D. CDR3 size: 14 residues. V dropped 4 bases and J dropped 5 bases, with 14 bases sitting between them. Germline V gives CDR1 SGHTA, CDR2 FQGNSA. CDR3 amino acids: CASSSTRPAETQYF. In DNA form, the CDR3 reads TGTGCCAGCAGCTCGACCCGCCCGGCGGAGACCCAGTACTTC.